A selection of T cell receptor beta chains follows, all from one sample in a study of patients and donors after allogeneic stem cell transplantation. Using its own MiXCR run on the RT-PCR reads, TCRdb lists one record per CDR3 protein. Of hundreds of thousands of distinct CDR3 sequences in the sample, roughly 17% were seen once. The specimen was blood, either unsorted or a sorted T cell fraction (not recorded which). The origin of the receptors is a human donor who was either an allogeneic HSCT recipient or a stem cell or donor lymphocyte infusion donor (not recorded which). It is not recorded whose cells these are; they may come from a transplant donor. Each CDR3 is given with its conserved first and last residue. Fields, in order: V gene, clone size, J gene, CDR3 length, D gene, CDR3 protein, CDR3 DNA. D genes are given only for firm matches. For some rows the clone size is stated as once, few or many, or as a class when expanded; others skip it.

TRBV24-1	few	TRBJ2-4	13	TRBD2	CATVRTSGNIQYF	TGTGCCACCGTTCGGACTAGCGGGAACATTCAGTACTTC
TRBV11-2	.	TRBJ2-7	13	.	CASSPPKYAAQYF	TGTGCCAGCAGCCCTCCAAAATATGCAGCGCAGTACTTC
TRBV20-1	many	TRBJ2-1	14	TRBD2	CSALLAGGLHEQFF	TGCAGTGCGCTACTAGCGGGGGGGCTCCATGAGCAGTTCTTC
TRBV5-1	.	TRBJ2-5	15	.	CASRSLPGLQETQYF	TGCGCCAGCAGATCACTTCCGGGGCTCCAAGAGACCCAGTACTTC
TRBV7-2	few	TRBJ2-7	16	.	CASSFRARGIYYEQYF	TGTGCCAGCAGCTTCCGGGCGCGCGGTATCTACTACGAGCAGTACTTC
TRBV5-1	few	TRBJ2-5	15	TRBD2	CASSSRGGPGETQYF	TGCGCCAGCAGCAGTCGCGGGGGGCCCGGAGAGACCCAGTACTTC
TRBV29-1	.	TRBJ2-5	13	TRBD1	CSVKDRLQETQYF	TGCAGCGTGAAGGACAGGCTTCAAGAGACCCAGTACTTC
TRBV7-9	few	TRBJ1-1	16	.	CASSLFFQTPNTEAFF	TGTGCCAGCAGCTTATTCTTCCAGACCCCGAACACTGAAGCTTTCTTT
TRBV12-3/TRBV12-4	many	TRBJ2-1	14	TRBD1	CASSFDRGYNEQFF	TGTGCCAGCAGTTTCGACAGGGGATACAATGAGCAGTTCTTC
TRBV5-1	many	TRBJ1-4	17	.	CASTVNPGSGSNEKLFF	TGCGCCAGCACCGTCAACCCGGGGAGTGGATCTAATGAAAAACTGTTTTTT
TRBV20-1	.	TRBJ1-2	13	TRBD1	CSARTGNNYGYTF	TGCAGTGCGAGGACAGGGAACAACTATGGCTACACCTTC
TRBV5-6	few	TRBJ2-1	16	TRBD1	CASSMQGQGSYNEQFF	TGTGCCAGCAGCATGCAGGGACAGGGCTCCTACAATGAGCAGTTCTTC
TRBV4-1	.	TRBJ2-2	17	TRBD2	CASSQEAGLAGTWELFF	TGCGCCAGCAGCCAAGAAGCTGGCCTAGCGGGAACTTGGGAGCTGTTTTTT
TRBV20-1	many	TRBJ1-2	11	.	CSAGGRIGYTF	TGCAGTGCGGGAGGCAGGATAGGCTACACCTTC
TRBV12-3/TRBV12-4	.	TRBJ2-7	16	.	CASSLAQTVLRNEQYF	TGTGCCAGCAGTTTAGCGCAGACAGTCCTAAGGAACGAGCAGTACTTC
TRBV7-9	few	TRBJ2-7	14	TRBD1	CASSAPQGSFEQYF	TGTGCCAGCAGCGCCCCACAGGGGAGTTTCGAGCAGTACTTC
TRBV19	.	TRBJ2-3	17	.	CASSIDLSGQATDTQYF	TGTGCCAGTAGTATAGATCTGTCGGGACAAGCAACAGATACGCAGTATTTT
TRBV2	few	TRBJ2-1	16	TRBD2	CASRGLAGGDHNEQFF	TGTGCCAGCAGGGGACTAGCGGGAGGGGACCACAATGAGCAGTTCTTC
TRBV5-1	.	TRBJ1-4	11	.	CASRGNEKLFF	TGCGCCAGCAGGGGAAATGAAAAACTGTTTTTT
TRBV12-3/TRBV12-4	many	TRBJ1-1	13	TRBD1	CASGQQGGIEAFF	TGTGCCAGCGGGCAACAGGGGGGGATTGAAGCTTTCTTT